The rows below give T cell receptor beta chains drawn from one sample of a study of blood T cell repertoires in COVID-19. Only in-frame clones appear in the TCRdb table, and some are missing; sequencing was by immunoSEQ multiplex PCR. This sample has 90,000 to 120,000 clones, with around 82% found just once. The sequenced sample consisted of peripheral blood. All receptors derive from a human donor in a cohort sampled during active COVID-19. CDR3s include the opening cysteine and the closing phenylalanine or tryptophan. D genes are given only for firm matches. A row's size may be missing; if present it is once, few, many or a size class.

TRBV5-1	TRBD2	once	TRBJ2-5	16	CASSLDRLAGGETQYF	TGCGCCAGCAGCTTGGATAGGCTAGCGGGAGGAGAGACCCAGTACTTC
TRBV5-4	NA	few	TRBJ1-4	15	CASSLAGGGNEKLFF	TGTGCCAGCAGCTTGGCCGGGGGGGGTAATGAAAAACTGTTTTTT
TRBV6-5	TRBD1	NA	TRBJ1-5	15	CASSYRGGPGQPQHF	TGTGCCAGCAGTTACAGAGGGGGCCCGGGTCAGCCCCAGCATTTT
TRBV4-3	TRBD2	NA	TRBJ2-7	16	CASSQDLAGGSYEQYF	TGCGCCAGCAGCCAAGACCTAGCGGGAGGCTCCTACGAGCAGTACTTC
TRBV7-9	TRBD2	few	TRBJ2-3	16	CASSSGTSGSTDTQYF	TGTGCCAGCAGCTCGGGGACTAGCGGTAGCACAGATACGCAGTATTTT
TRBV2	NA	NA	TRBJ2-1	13	CASSRDMSNEQFF	TGTGCCAGCAGCAGGGATATGTCCAATGAGCAGTTCTTC
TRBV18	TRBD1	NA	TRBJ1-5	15	CASSPGGTGNQPQHF	TGTGCCAGCTCACCAGGTGGGACAGGCAATCAGCCCCAGCATTTT
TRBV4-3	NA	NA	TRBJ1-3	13	CASSQERGNTIYF	TGCGCCAGCAGCCAAGAGCGCGGAAACACCATATATTTT
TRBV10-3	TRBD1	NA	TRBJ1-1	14	CAISEGQKNTEAFF	TGTGCCATCAGCGAGGGACAGAAGAACACTGAAGCTTTCTTT
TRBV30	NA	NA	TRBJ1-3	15	CAWSASGTAGNTIYF	TGTGCCTGGAGTGCAAGCGGGACGGCTGGAAACACCATATATTTT
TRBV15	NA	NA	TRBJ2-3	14	CATSRLDFTDTQYF	TGTGCCACCAGCAGACTGGACTTCACAGATACGCAGTATTTT
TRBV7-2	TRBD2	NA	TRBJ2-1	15	CASSLGLAESNEQFF	TGTGCCAGCAGCCTGGGACTAGCTGAGAGCAATGAGCAGTTCTTC
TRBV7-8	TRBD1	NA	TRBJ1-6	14	CASSRDRVGSPLHF	TGTGCCAGCAGCCGAGACAGGGTTGGCTCACCCCTCCACTTT
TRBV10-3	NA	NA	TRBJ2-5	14	CAISESDSQETQYF	TGTGCCATCAGTGAGTCGGACAGCCAAGAGACCCAGTACTTC
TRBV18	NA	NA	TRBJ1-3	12	CASSQRGNTIYF	TGTGCCAGCTCACAGCGGGGAAACACCATATATTTT
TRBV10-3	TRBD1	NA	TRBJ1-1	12	CATSDRYTEAFF	TGTGCCACCTCGGACAGGTACACTGAAGCTTTCTTT
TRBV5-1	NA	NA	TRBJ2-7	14	CASAQTGYVYEQYF	TGCGCCAGCGCCCAAACAGGGTACGTTTACGAGCAGTACTTC
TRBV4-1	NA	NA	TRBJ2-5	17	CASTQTEGQGSGETQYF	TGCGCCAGCACCCAAACGGAGGGGCAGGGTTCAGGGGAGACCCAGTACTTC
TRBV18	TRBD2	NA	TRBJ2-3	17	CASSPPTSGLRTDTQYF	TGTGCCAGCTCACCCCCGACTAGCGGGCTGCGCACAGATACGCAGTATTTT
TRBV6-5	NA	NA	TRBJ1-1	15	CASSYSIKLNTEAFF	TGTGCCAGCAGTTACTCTATAAAGCTGAACACTGAAGCTTTCTTT
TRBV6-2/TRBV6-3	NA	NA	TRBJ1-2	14	CASSYSLGAYGYTF	TGTGCCAGCAGTTACTCTTTAGGGGCCTATGGCTACACCTTC
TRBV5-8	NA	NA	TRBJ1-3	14	CATAKGEAGNTIYF	TGTGCCACCGCGAAAGGGGAGGCTGGAAACACCATATATTTT
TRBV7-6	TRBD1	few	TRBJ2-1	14	CASSLADRVDEQFF	TGTGCCAGCAGCTTAGCTGACAGGGTGGATGAGCAGTTCTTC
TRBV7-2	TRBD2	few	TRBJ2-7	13	CASSPGGLAEQYF	TGTGCCAGCAGCCCGGGGGGGCTAGCGGAGCAGTACTTC
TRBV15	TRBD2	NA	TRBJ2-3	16	CATSNRLAGGTDTQYF	TGTGCCACCAGCAACAGACTAGCGGGAGGGACAGATACGCAGTATTTT
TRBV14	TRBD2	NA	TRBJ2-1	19	CASSSTGLASISSYNEQFF	TGTGCCAGCAGCTCAACGGGACTAGCGTCCATTTCCTCCTACAATGAGCAGTTCTTC
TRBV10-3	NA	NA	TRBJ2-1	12	CAILTRSNEQFF	TGTGCCATCTTAACTAGGAGCAATGAGCAGTTCTTC
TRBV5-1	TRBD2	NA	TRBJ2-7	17	CASSLAVTSGRAYEQYF	TGCGCCAGCAGCTTGGCCGTCACTAGCGGGAGGGCTTACGAGCAGTACTTC
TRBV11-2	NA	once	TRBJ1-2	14	CASSPGQGNYGYTF	TGTGCCAGCAGCCCGGGTCAGGGGAACTATGGCTACACCTTC
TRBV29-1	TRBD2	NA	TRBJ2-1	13	CSVGAGGYNEQFF	TGCAGCGTTGGCGCGGGAGGGTACAATGAGCAGTTCTTC
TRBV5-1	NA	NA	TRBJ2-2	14	CASSLGRGTGELFF	TGCGCCAGCAGCTTGGGCCGGGGCACCGGGGAGCTGTTTTTT
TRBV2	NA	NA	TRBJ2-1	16	CASSEDWRGKRYEQFF	TGTGCCAGCAGTGAAGATTGGCGGGGAAAGAGGTATGAGCAGTTCTTC
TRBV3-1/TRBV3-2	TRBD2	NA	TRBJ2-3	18	CASSRFLHSGTYTDTQYF	TGTGCCAGCAGCCGCTTCCTCCATAGCGGGACCTACACAGATACGCAGTATTTT
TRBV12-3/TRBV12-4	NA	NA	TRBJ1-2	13	CASSFGQNYGYTF	TGTGCCAGCAGTTTCGGACAGAACTATGGCTACACCTTC
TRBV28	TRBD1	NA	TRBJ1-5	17	CASRPGQGGPGNQPQHF	TGTGCCAGCAGGCCGGGACAGGGCGGGCCGGGCAATCAGCCCCAGCATTTT
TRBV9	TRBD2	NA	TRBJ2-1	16	CASNDAYGTSYNEQFF	TGTGCCAGCAACGATGCTTATGGGACTAGTTACAATGAGCAGTTCTTC
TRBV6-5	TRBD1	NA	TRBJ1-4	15	CASRWTGKGGEKLFF	TGTGCCAGCAGGTGGACAGGGAAGGGTGGTGAAAAACTGTTTTTT
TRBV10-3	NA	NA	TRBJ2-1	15	CAISESTARDNEQFF	TGTGCCATCAGTGAGTCTACGGCTAGAGACAATGAGCAGTTCTTC
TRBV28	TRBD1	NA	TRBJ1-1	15	CASSLRGTGGAEAFF	TGTGCCAGCAGTTTAAGGGGGACAGGGGGTGCTGAAGCTTTCTTT
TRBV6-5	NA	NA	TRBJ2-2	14	CASIPRENTGELFF	TGTGCCAGCATACCCAGGGAGAACACCGGGGAGCTGTTTTTT
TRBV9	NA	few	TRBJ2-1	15	CASSVASGTYNEQFF	TGTGCCAGCAGCGTAGCGTCAGGGACCTACAATGAGCAGTTCTTC
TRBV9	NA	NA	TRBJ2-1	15	CASSFQQVSPNEQFF	TGTGCCAGCAGCTTTCAACAGGTTTCCCCCAATGAGCAGTTCTTC
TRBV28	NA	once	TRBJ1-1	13	CASSRLRNTEAFF	TGTGCCAGCAGTAGACTCCGGAACACTGAAGCTTTCTTT
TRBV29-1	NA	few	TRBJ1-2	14	CSVDGAGMDYGYTF	TGCAGCGTTGATGGGGCAGGGATGGACTATGGCTACACCTTC
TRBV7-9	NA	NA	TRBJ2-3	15	CASNRGGTSTDTQYF	TGTGCCAGCAATAGAGGCGGGACTAGCACAGATACGCAGTATTTT
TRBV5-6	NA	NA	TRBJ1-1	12	CASSLGRTEAFF	TGTGCCAGCAGCTTGGGCAGGACTGAAGCTTTCTTT
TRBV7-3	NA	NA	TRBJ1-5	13	CASSPGTNQPQHF	TGTGCCAGCAGCCCGGGGACTAATCAGCCCCAGCATTTT
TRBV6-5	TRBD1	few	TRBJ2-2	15	CASSLRDRVSGELFF	TGTGCCAGCAGTCTCCGGGACAGGGTTTCCGGGGAGCTGTTTTTT
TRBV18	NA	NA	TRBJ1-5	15	CASSPGGTSNQPQHF	TGTGCCAGCTCACCAGGCGGAACAAGCAATCAGCCCCAGCATTTT
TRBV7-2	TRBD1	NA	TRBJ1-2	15	CASSLVTGGRYGYTF	TGTGCCAGCAGCTTAGTAACAGGGGGAAGGTATGGCTACACCTTC
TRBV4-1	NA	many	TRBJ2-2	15	CASSQAAGRRGELFF	TGCGCCAGCAGCCAAGCGGCGGGGCGCCGCGGGGAGCTGTTTTTT
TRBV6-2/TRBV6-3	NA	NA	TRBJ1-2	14	CASSYRGLDYGYTF	TGTGCCAGCAGTTACAGGGGGTTGGACTATGGCTACACCTTC
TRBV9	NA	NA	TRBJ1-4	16	CASSVGSLGGIEKLFF	TGTGCCAGCAGCGTAGGATCTTTGGGGGGGATTGAAAAACTGTTTTTT
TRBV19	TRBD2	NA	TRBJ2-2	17	CASTKTSGRLNTGELFF	TGTGCCAGTACCAAGACTAGCGGGAGATTGAACACCGGGGAGCTGTTTTTT
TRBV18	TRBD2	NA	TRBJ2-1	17	CASSPPGTSNTYNEQFF	TGTGCCAGCTCACCCCCGGGGACTAGCAATACCTACAATGAGCAGTTCTTC
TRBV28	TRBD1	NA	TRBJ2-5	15	CASSTRTGGSETQYF	TGTGCCAGCAGTACCCGGACAGGAGGAAGTGAGACCCAGTACTTC